This T cell receptor beta chain comes out of a study of human T cells and chemical hapten exposure. The sample's time point: patch test 1, 2 weeks after DPC sensitization. Treatment indicated: therapeutic diphenylcyclopropenone sensitization with weekly scalp DPC. The length of the CDR3 is 15 residues. V shed 6 bases, J shed 2 bases, and the junction held 7 bases outside the gene matches. Germline V gives CDR1 LNHDA, CDR2 SQIVND (reference sequence). During construction of the library, unique molecular identifiers were attached to individual cDNA molecules for quantitative, reproducible TCR counting. A single record per CDR3 protein comes from TCRdb applying MiXCR to the RACE reads. The sample shows some 49,000 distinct CDR3 sequences, 9.3% of them seen only once.

This clonotype was obtained from a woman between 45 and 60 years old with alopecia areata. Some clones in this sample may be carry-over from other donors' samples. The material sequenced was whole blood, taken in connection with sensitization to the hapten diphenylcyclopropenone (DPC). This chain joins TRBV19 and TRBJ2-7; 10 nucleotides align to TRBD1. Here the CDR3 DNA reads TGTGCCAGTAGCACCGGGACAGGGGCTACCTACGAGCAGTACTTC. Encoded protein: CASSTGTGATYEQYF.